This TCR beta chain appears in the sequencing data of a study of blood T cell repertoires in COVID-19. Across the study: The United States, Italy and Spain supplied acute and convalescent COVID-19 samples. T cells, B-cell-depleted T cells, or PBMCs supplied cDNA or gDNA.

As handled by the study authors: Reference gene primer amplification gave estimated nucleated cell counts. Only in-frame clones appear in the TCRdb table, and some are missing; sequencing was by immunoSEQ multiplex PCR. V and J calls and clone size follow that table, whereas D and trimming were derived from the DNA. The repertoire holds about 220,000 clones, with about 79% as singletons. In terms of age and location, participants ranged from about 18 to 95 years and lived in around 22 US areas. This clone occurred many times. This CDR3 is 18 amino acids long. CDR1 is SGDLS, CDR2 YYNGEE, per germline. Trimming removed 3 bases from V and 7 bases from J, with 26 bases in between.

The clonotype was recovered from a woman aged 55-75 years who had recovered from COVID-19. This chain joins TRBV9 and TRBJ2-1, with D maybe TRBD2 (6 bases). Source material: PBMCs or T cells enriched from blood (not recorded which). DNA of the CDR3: TGTGCCAGCAGCGCCACCCCCAGCGGAGGGGCTGCGTGGAATGAGCAGTTCTTC. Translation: CASSATPSGGAAWNEQFF. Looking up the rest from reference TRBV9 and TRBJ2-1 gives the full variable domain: DSGVTQTPKHLITATGQRVTLRCSPRSGDLSVYWYQQSLDQGLQFLIQYYNGEERAKGNILERFSAQQFPDLHSELNLSSLELGDSALYFCASSATPSGGAAWNEQFFGPGTRLTVL.